This TCR beta chain derives from a study of Ad26.COV2.S vaccination and SARS-CoV-2 variants. General study results and limits: It was found that vaccine and placebo recipients had similar non-spike TCR breadth.

Repertoires were generated with immunoSEQ multiplex PCR, while TCRdb's copy carries only in-frame clones and drops some. The table lists about 260,000 clones, around nine tenths of them singletons. About this clone: Its specificity is unknown.

In germline, CDR1 is MNHEY, CDR2 SVGEGT. The CDR3 covers 18 residues. J was trimmed by 6 bases and V by 0 bases; bases with no gene match: 15. As for treatment: about 20 received Ad26.COV2.S at low or high dose, single or two shots; about 5 received placebo; per-sample allocation not given. The investigators took samples on day 63 after the first vaccine or placebo injection. This person who donated was an adult of 18-55 years in Boston. An Ad26 vector was used to express Wuhan-strain SARS-CoV-2 spike as the vaccine. The clonotype originates from a person between 18 and 65 years old who received the Ad26.COV2.S COVID-19 vaccine or a placebo. The material was peripheral blood, obtained in a trial of Ad26.COV2.S vaccine versus placebo. The chain carries TRBV6-2 or TRBV6-3 and TRBJ1-1, with 8 bases lining up with TRBD1. This CDR3 reads CASSYSTGDRPRSAEAFF. The CDR3 nucleotides read TGTGCCAGCAGTTACTCGACAGGGGACCGCCCCCGATCCGCTGAAGCTTTCTTT.